The following is a T cell receptor beta chain sequence with its context. Trimming pared 7 bases from V and 2 bases from J, leaving 18 bases between. The CDR3 consists of 15 residues. CDR1 and CDR2 (germline): MNHEY, SMNVEV (reference sequence). This entry is derived from a study of blood T cell repertoires in COVID-19. Only in-frame clones appear in the TCRdb table, and some are missing; sequencing was by immunoSEQ multiplex PCR. The table records 160,000 or so clones, roughly 87% of them present only once. The clonotype originates from a human donor with acute COVID-19. The donor label of this sample is uncertain. The chain recombines TRBV27 with TRBJ2-7; a weak D match, TRBD2 (5 bases). The source material was PBMCs or T cells enriched from blood (not recorded which). The CDR3 loop reads CASTPAVAWPYEQYF. CDR3 coding DNA: TGTGCCAGCACCCCGGCGGTAGCGTGGCCCTACGAGCAGTACTTC.